This is a list of T cell receptor beta chains from one sample in a study of technical replicates of blood from a handful of donors. TCRdb's table, derived via immunoSEQ multiplex PCR, lists solely in-frame clones and lacks some. The sample has 65,000 to 75,000 clones, around 86% seen once. Input material: PBMCs. These receptors were collected from a human donor in good health. Some clones in this sample may be carry-over from other donors' samples. The CDR3 runs from the conserved cysteine through the conserved F or W. The D gene is left open where the match is weak. Expanded clones are given a class, and other clones once, few, many or no size at all.

J gene	V gene	D gene	clone size	CDR3 protein	CDR3 DNA
TRBJ2-7	TRBV6-4	TRBD1	.	CASSPDRGGEQYF	TGTGCCAGCAGTCCTGACAGGGGTGGCGAGCAGTACTTC
TRBJ2-7	TRBV2	.	.	CASSDGGSYEQYF	TGTGCCAGCAGTGACGGGGGTTCCTACGAGCAGTACTTC
TRBJ1-1	TRBV29-1	.	.	CSGLEEDTEAFF	TGCAGCGGTCTGGAAGAGGACACTGAAGCTTTCTTT
TRBJ2-1	TRBV29-1	TRBD2	.	CSVNGLAGSNEQFF	TGCAGCGTTAACGGACTAGCGGGCAGCAATGAGCAGTTCTTC
TRBJ2-7	TRBV10-3	TRBD2	.	CAISVGLAGPSSYEQYF	TGTGCCATCAGTGTCGGACTAGCGGGCCCAAGCTCCTACGAGCAGTACTTC
TRBJ2-2	TRBV6-6	.	.	CASSYVRDTGELFF	TGTGCCAGCAGTTACGTCAGGGACACCGGGGAGCTGTTTTTT
TRBJ1-2	TRBV5-1	.	.	CASSLSSYGYTF	TGCGCCAGCAGCCTTAGCAGCTATGGCTACACCTTC
TRBJ2-5	TRBV11-2	.	.	CASRSVGAVQETQYF	TGTGCCAGCAGATCGGTAGGGGCTGTCCAAGAGACCCAGTACTTC
TRBJ2-7	TRBV9	.	few	CASSVGTYPYEQYF	TGTGCCAGCAGCGTAGGCACTTACCCCTACGAGCAGTACTTC
TRBJ1-5	TRBV19	.	.	CASSLVRDIGNQPQHF	TGTGCCAGTAGCTTGGTCCGGGACATAGGCAATCAGCCCCAGCATTTT
TRBJ1-2	TRBV4-2	TRBD1	.	CASSQLIFVRDRTDYGYTF	TGTGCCAGCAGCCAATTAATATTCGTCCGGGACAGGACAGACTATGGCTACACCTTC